The clone carrying this TCR beta chain was picked up many times. The same CDR3 arises from other DNA sequences in this sample as well. Authors' methods: Cell counts per sample came from amplifying reference gene primers. This table comes from immunoSEQ multiplex PCR, and its TCRdb copy is limited to in-frame clones, with some not included. V and J calls and clone size are those listed in that table; D and trimming were worked out from the DNA. The table lists 90,000 or so clones, more than 75% of them singletons. These data are taken from a study of blood T cell repertoires in COVID-19. Whole-study context: Samples of COVID-19 (acute and convalescent) were obtained from the United States, Italy and Spain. T cells, B-cell-depleted T cells, or PBMCs supplied cDNA or gDNA.

Germline V gene lookup returns CDR1 SQVTM and CDR2 ANQGSEA. V lost 5 bases to trimming and J lost 5 bases; unmatched junction nucleotides: 5. This CDR3 has 12 residues. J is TRBJ2-5 and V is TRBV29-1; 7 bases fit TRBD2. The clonotype was recovered from a human donor in a cohort sampled during active COVID-19. The sample taken for sequencing was peripheral blood. The CDR3 nucleotides read TGCAGCGTTTGGGGGGGAGGGGAGACCCAGTACTTC. Amino acids: CSVWGGGETQYF.